This TCR beta chain was captured in a study of identical twins. This CDR3 has 16 residues. Germline V gene sequence: CDR1 SEHNR, CDR2 FQNEAQ (reference sequence). The V end was cut by 8 bases, the J end by 8 bases, with 25 bases between. Study results and limitations: Twin pairs had excess sharing that was weaker in beta out-of-frame sequences. Whereas memory repertoires showed no such difference, abundant cord blood beta clonotypes carried fewer insertions.

With respect to this clonotype: Its cognate antigen is unknown.

A single record per CDR3 protein comes from TCRdb applying MiXCR to the 5' RACE reads. The table includes approximately 590,000 distinct CDR3 sequences, 9.6% detected once. These data also formed part of another study, on yellow fever vaccine responses in identical twins. According to that study: Reportedly, the T cell response mounted by twins to vaccine seemed partly convergent, partly personalized.

The rearrangement uses TRBV7-9 and TRBJ2-1; maybe TRBD1 (6 bases). The source is a young woman in good health. Input material: PBMCs. CDR3 coding DNA: TGTGCCAGCGTCAGGTCGTTGGGCAGGGGAAGTGATGAGCAGTTCTTC. Its protein product is CASVRSLGRGSDEQFF.